A single sample gave rise to the 24 T cell receptor beta chains below, sequenced in a study of T cell responses to AZD1222 COVID-19 vaccine. Produced via immunoSEQ multiplex PCR; TCRdb's table is partial and in-frame only. The table records around 96,000 clones, 75% to 95% of them present only once. Sequencing was performed on peripheral blood, taken 28 days after the second AZD1222 dose. All receptors come from an adult who received the AZD1222 COVID-19 vaccine.

The J gene is TRBJ1-2, the V gene TRBV21-1; TRBD1, the table's D call, lacks a check against the DNA. TRBV21-1 is an annotated pseudogene. The CDR3 runs 15 residues. The CDR3 loop is CASSFRTGGNYGYTF. Here the CDR3 DNA reads TGTGCCAGCAGCTTCCGGACAGGGGGCAACTATGGCTACACCTTC.

This clone is a singleton in its sample. The CDR3 region has the DNA TGTGCCAGCAGCGTAGTTCCAGAATCTAATAATTCACCCCTCCACTTT. Encoded protein: CASSVVPESNNSPLHF. This rearrangement joins TRBV9 to TRBJ1-6; D is unresolved. This CDR3 spans 16 amino acids. The germline V and J ends were trimmed by 0 bases and 5 bases, with 12 bases remaining between them. Germline CDR1 reads SGDLS; CDR2 reads YYNGEE.

J is TRBJ2-1 and V is TRBV28; 7 nucleotides line up with TRBD2. The CDR3 contains 14 residues. The V gene end was trimmed by 6 bases and the J gene end by 9 bases; junction bases not matched to a gene: 11. Germline V gene data show CDR1 as MDHEN and CDR2 as SYDVKM. The chain's CDR3 is CASRDLRERSEQFF. In DNA, the CDR3 is TGTGCCAGCAGGGACCTGCGGGAGAGGAGTGAGCAGTTCTTC.

This chain uses TRBV10-2 with TRBJ1-5; a weak D match, TRBD1 (5 bases). The germline V gene encodes CDR1 WSHSY and CDR2 SAAADI. The CDR3 totals 17 residues. Between the trimmed V and J ends, which lost 2 bases and 4 bases, there was a span of 18 bases. CDR3 in DNA: TGCGCCAGCAGTGAGACCCCGCGGGCAGGGAAGAATCAGCCCCAGCATTTT. Amino acids: CASSETPRAGKNQPQHF.

The chain joins TRBV18 to TRBJ1-2; no firm D call. The germline V gene encodes CDR1 KGHSH and CDR2 LQKENI. The CDR3 spans 13 residues. The V end lost 2 bases, the J end lost 8 bases, and 12 bases lay between the germline ends. The CDR3 sequence: CASSPNKEVGYTF. In nucleotides, the CDR3 is TGTGCCAGCTCACCAAATAAGGAGGTGGGCTACACCTTC.

The genes are TRBV29-1 and TRBJ1-1; D is possibly TRBD1 (6 bases). The CDR3 spans 13 residues. Germline CDR1 SQVTM, CDR2 ANQGSEA. Trimming shortened V by 6 bases and J by 0 bases, and 11 bases separated the two germline ends. The CDR3, as DNA: TGCAGCGTCGGGACATTTATGAACACTGAAGCTTTCTTT. Residues: CSVGTFMNTEAFF.

The chain couples TRBV28 to TRBJ2-7; no firm D call. Trimming pared 5 bases from V and 5 bases from J, leaving 10 bases between. Germline CDR1 and CDR2: MDHEN and SYDVKM. There are 12 residues in the CDR3. CDR3 sequence reads: CASSPPRHEQYF. The DNA of the CDR3 is TGTGCCAGCAGTCCCCCGCGCCACGAGCAGTACTTC.

This chain joins TRBV9 and TRBJ1-5, with D perhaps matching TRBD1 (5 bases). Germline V gives CDR1 SGDLS, CDR2 YYNGEE. This CDR3 spans 13 amino acids. V lost 4 bases to trimming and J lost 7 bases, with 12 bases between them. The CDR3 here is CASSTHGGQPQHF. The CDR3 DNA reads TGTGCCAGCAGCACCCACGGGGGACAGCCCCAGCATTTT.

The V and J genes are TRBV5-6 and TRBJ2-5; maybe TRBD2 (6 bases). V gave up 2 bases and J gave up 4 bases, with 15 bases separating them. Per germline, CDR1 SGHDT and CDR2 YYEEEE. The CDR3 spans 15 residues. CDR3 DNA: TGTGCCAGCAGCTTCGGAGGTGAAGCGGGAGAGACCCAGTACTTC. Protein sequence: CASSFGGEAGETQYF.

The chain links TRBV27 to TRBJ1-1; perhaps TRBD1 as D (5 bases). The CDR3 runs to 13 residues. With 2 bases removed from V and 4 bases from J, the gap between germline ends came to 8 bases. In germline, CDR1 is MNHEY, CDR2 SMNVEV (reference sequence). The CDR3 DNA reads TGTGCCAGCAGTTTACAGGGACCCACTGAAGCTTTCTTT. Translating it yields CASSLQGPTEAFF.

J is TRBJ1-1 and V is TRBV13; no clear D. V was pared by 8 bases and J by 2 bases, with 3 bases between. The CDR3 sequence is 10 residues long. Germline V CDR1 and CDR2: PRHDT, FYEKMQ (reference sequence). CDR3 nucleotides: TGTGCCAGCGATAACACTGAAGCTTTCTTT. Amino acids: CASDNTEAFF.

The genes are TRBV7-3 and TRBJ1-6; 7 bases fit TRBD1. Trimming took 4 bases from V and 6 from J; bases not matched to a gene: 3. There are 14 residues in the CDR3. Germline-derived CDR1 and CDR2 are SGHTA and FQGTGA. The CDR3 DNA is TGTGCCAGCAGCTCGACAGGGCCTAATTCACCCCTCCACTTT. Its protein product is CASSSTGPNSPLHF.

This clone was seen only once. CDR3 coding DNA: TGTGCCAGCAGCGCACGTCACAGCTCCTACAATGAGCAGTTCTTC. Its protein is CASSARHSSYNEQFF. This chain joins TRBV9 and TRBJ2-1; D is unclear. The CDR3 contains 15 residues. The germline gives CDR1 SGDLS, CDR2 YYNGEE. V lost 3 bases to trimming and J lost 0 bases, with 10 bases between them.

The chain carries TRBV7-6 and TRBJ2-5; D ambiguous. The CDR3 has 14 amino acids. V lost 1 base to trimming and J lost 2 bases, with 8 bases between them. CDR1 and CDR2 (germline): SGHVS, FNYEAQ. The CDR3 coding sequence is TGTGCCAGCAGCTTAGTGACGGTACAAGAGACCCAGTACTTC. Protein sequence: CASSLVTVQETQYF. Drawing the rest from reference TRBV7-6 and TRBJ2-5, the complete variable domain is GAGVSQSPRYKVTKRGQDVALRCDPISGHVSLYWYRQALGQGPEFLTYFNYEAQQDKSGLPNDRFSAERPEGSISTLTIQRTEQRDSAMYRCASSLVTVQETQYFGPGTRLLVL.

This chain uses TRBV27 with TRBJ1-1; possibly TRBD1 for D (6 bases). This CDR3 spans 13 amino acids. CDR1 and CDR2 from the germline V gene are MNHEY and SMNVEV (reference sequence). V lost 6 bases and J lost 1, with 9 bases in between. This CDR3 reads CASSQGRNTEAFF. The DNA for the CDR3 is TGTGCCAGCAGCCAGGGGCGGAACACTGAAGCTTTCTTT.

The rearrangement links TRBV6-1 to TRBJ1-1; D call uncertain. CDR3 length equals 13 residues. Germline CDR1 and CDR2: MNHNS and SASEGT. Trimming left V 2 bases short and J 4 bases short, with 8 bases between. The CDR3 sequence: CASSEIRATEAFF. The CDR3 DNA follows: TGTGCCAGCAGTGAAATCCGGGCCACTGAAGCTTTCTTT.

V usage is TRBV30 and J usage is TRBJ2-5; the match to TRBD2 covers 7 bases. V was pared by 0 bases and J by 7 bases, with 11 bases of the junction left unmatched. This CDR3 has 15 residues. Germline CDR1 is GTSNPN and CDR2 is SVGIG (reference sequence). In nucleotides, the CDR3 is TGTGCCTGGAGTGTTGCTAGCGGCCTCGGGGGGACCCAGTACTTC. Its translation is CAWSVASGLGGTQYF.

The chain has TRBV10-1 and TRBJ2-1; 9 nucleotides agree with TRBD2. Germline loops: CDR1 WNHNN, CDR2 SYGVQD (reference sequence). The CDR3 runs 13 residues. V lost 5 bases, J lost 7 bases, and 3 bases stayed unmatched. In nucleotides, the CDR3 is TGCGCCAGCAGTCGAGCGGGAGGTAATGAGCAGTTCTTC. Its protein is CASSRAGGNEQFF.

The chain combines TRBV28 with TRBJ2-7, with 11 bases matching TRBD1. V lost 7 bases to trimming and J lost 4 bases; unmatched junction nucleotides: 9. The CDR3 contains 15 residues. Looked up from germline, CDR1 is MDHEN and CDR2 is SYDVKM. This CDR3 reads CASTNPGQGAYEQYF. The CDR3 DNA sequence: TGTGCCAGCACCAATCCCGGACAGGGGGCATACGAGCAGTACTTC.

The CDR3 reads CASSEAGQGGGYEQYF. The CDR3 coding sequence is TGTGCCAGCAGTGAAGCGGGACAGGGAGGTGGCTACGAGCAGTACTTC. V and J are TRBV2 and TRBJ2-7, with 9 nucleotides matching TRBD1. The J segment lost 3 bases and the V segment lost 0 bases, leaving 6 bases of the junction unmatched. Germline V lookup: CDR1 SNHLY, CDR2 FYNNEI. This CDR3 has 16 amino acids.

This chain links TRBV14 with TRBJ2-1; TRBD2 matches at 9 bases. Germline V gene lookup returns CDR1 SGHDN and CDR2 FVKESK. The ends lost 2 bases at V and 10 bases at J; junction bases unmatched: 9. The CDR3 spans 15 residues. The CDR3 reads CASSQWRLAGIEQFF. CDR3 nucleotides: TGTGCCAGCAGCCAATGGAGGCTAGCGGGAATCGAGCAGTTCTTC.

V and J are TRBV7-8 and TRBJ2-7, with a possible D match to TRBD2 (5 bases). V shed 7 bases and J shed 2 bases, with 18 bases lying between them. The CDR3 is made up of 15 amino acids. In germline, CDR1 is SGHVS, CDR2 FQNEAQ. The CDR3 nucleotides are TGTGCCAGCACCCCTAGTAGCGACTTGGCCTACGAGCAGTACTTC. Translating gives CASTPSSDLAYEQYF. Combining the CDR3 with reference TRBV7-8 and TRBJ2-7 gives the whole variable domain GAGVSQSPRYKVAKRGQDVALRCDPISGHVSLFWYQQALGQGPEFLTYFQNEAQLDKSGLPSDRFFAERPEGSVSTLKIQRTQQEDSAVYLCASTPSSDLAYEQYFGPGTRLTVT.

The chain employs TRBV7-3 and TRBJ2-1, with 11 bases fitting TRBD2. Germline trimming cut 7 bases from V and 7 bases from J; bases unmatched to any gene: 6. The CDR3 is 14 residues long. Germline V CDR1 and CDR2: SGHTA, FQGTGA. The CDR3 sequence is CASTATSGTNEQFF. The CDR3 DNA reads as TGTGCCAGCACCGCGACTAGCGGGACAAATGAGCAGTTCTTC.

This clone was counted between two and nine times. The V call is TRBV29-1, the J call TRBJ2-1; TRBD2 is a possible D gene (5 bases). Germline V gene sequence: CDR1 SQVTM, CDR2 ANQGSEA. CDR3 length: 12 amino acids. The V gene lost 6 bases and the J gene lost 8 bases, with 14 bases spanning the gap. The CDR3 region is CSVGSGDYEQFF. The CDR3 bases are TGCAGCGTGGGATCCGGGGATTATGAGCAGTTCTTC.